The entry that follows covers one T cell receptor (beta chain) sequence. This entry is derived from a study of blood T cell repertoires in COVID-19. Clones were read by immunoSEQ multiplex PCR, and TCRdb kept only the in-frame ones, dropping some. The data contain around 300,000 clones, about nine tenths of them singletons. Germline V CDR1 and CDR2: MRHNA, SNTAGT. The CDR3 is 14 residues long. The trim removed 3 bases at V and 8 bases at J, leaving 6 bases unmatched. The rearrangement links TRBV6-4 to TRBJ2-1, with 8 bases that match TRBD2. Sequenced material: peripheral blood. This TCR derives from a woman aged 40 to 50 who had recovered from COVID-19. DNA of the CDR3: TGTGCCAGCAGTGAACGGGAGGGCCGAGATGAGCAGTTCTTC. As protein: CASSEREGRDEQFF.